Presented here are 32 T cell receptor beta chains from one specimen sequenced in a study of T cell changes during pregnancy in multiple sclerosis. The assay was immunoSEQ multiplex PCR, and TCRdb's table has in-frame clones only and misses some. Of about 40,000 clones listed, roughly 90% were seen once; the top ten hold around 5.5%. The material sequenced was CD8+ T cells from peripheral blood mononuclear cells, taken in the third trimester of pregnancy. The receptors were sampled from a female donor with multiple sclerosis, enrolled in a pregnancy study.

The rearrangement joins TRBV4-1 to TRBJ1-1; a possible D gene is TRBD1 (5 bases). Germline CDR1 and CDR2: MGHRA and YSYEKL. The V end was cut by 2 bases, the J end by 3 bases, with 7 bases between. CDR3 length equals 13 residues. This CDR3 is CASSQIQDTEAFF. The CDR3 DNA is TGCGCCAGCAGCCAAATACAGGACACTGAAGCTTTCTTT.

This clone was observed a handful of times. The CDR3 region is CASSFPMRNTGELFF. The CDR3 bases are TGTGCCAGCAGCTTCCCTATGAGGAACACCGGGGAGCTGTTTTTT. The chain couples TRBV7-9 to TRBJ2-2; D is unclear. This CDR3 is built from 15 residues. Germline loops: CDR1 SEHNR, CDR2 FQNEAQ (reference sequence). The ends were cut back, 3 bases at V and 1 base at J, with 9 bases in the middle.

This sequence joins TRBV7-9 and TRBJ2-2; 9 bases align to TRBD1. The CDR3 runs to 15 residues. The ends lost 4 bases at V and 8 bases at J; junction bases unmatched: 8. The germline V gene encodes CDR1 SEHNR and CDR2 FQNEAQ (reference sequence). The CDR3 protein is CASSYPGQGLGELFF. For the CDR3, the DNA is TGTGCCAGCAGCTACCCCGGACAGGGGTTGGGGGAGCTGTTTTTT.

The CDR3 spells CAISDQGPSSTSGYTF. DNA of the CDR3: TGTGCCATCAGTGACCAGGGGCCCAGTTCTACGAGCGGCTACACCTTC. The V and J genes are TRBV10-3 and TRBJ1-2; perhaps TRBD1 as D (6 bases). CDR1 and CDR2 (germline): ENHRY, SYGVKD. The CDR3 runs to 16 residues. Trimming removed 3 bases at V and 8 bases at J, with 22 bases between.

V usage is TRBV19 and J usage is TRBJ2-2; 7 bases map to TRBD2. Germline loops: CDR1 LNHDA, CDR2 SQIVND (reference sequence). CDR3 length equals 17 residues. With V trimmed by 5 bases and J by 5 bases, 14 bases remained unmatched. The CDR3 coding sequence is TGTGCCAGTAGTCTGAAAACCCCTAGCGGAAAAACCGGGGAGCTGTTTTTT. This gives the protein CASSLKTPSGKTGELFF.

The chain links TRBV4-2 to TRBJ2-1; possibly TRBD2 for D (5 bases). Trimming removed 5 bases from V and 0 bases from J, with 14 bases in between. The CDR3 has 16 amino acids. From germline, CDR1 is LGHNA and CDR2 YNFKEQ. In nucleotides, the CDR3 is TGTGCCAGCAGCAAACAACTAGAGAGCTCCTACAATGAGCAGTTCTTC. This gives the protein CASSKQLESSYNEQFF.

This clone was found a few times. V gene TRBV4-1 combines with J gene TRBJ2-7, with TRBD2 identical over 14 bases. This CDR3 region has 17 residues. V lost 3 bases to trimming and J lost 4 bases; unmatched junction nucleotides: 8. Germline CDR1 reads MGHRA; CDR2 reads YSYEKL. The DNA for the CDR3 is TGCGCCAGCAGCCATCGGGGACTAGCGGGAGAAGGATACGAGCAGTACTTC. Its protein product is CASSHRGLAGEGYEQYF.

The rearrangement links TRBV29-1 to TRBJ1-1; D is unclear. CDR1 and CDR2 from the germline V gene are SQVTM and ANQGSEA. Trimming shortened V by 5 bases and J by 3 bases, and 7 bases separated the two germline ends. The CDR3 is 11 amino acids. The CDR3 DNA reads as TGCAGCGTTTCCGTCGACACTGAAGCTTTCTTT. Its translation: CSVSVDTEAFF.

This chain links TRBV7-9 with TRBJ2-2, with D uncertain. Trimming shortened V by 3 bases and J by 0 bases, and 14 bases separated the two germline ends. The CDR3 length is 17 residues. Germline V lookup: CDR1 SEHNR, CDR2 FQNEAQ (reference sequence). CDR3 DNA sequence: TGTGCCAGCAGCTTCCCGGTCCGAGAAGCGAACACCGGGGAGCTGTTTTTT. It codes for CASSFPVREANTGELFF.

The chain uses TRBV27 and TRBJ2-7; 7 bases map to TRBD1. This CDR3 region has 15 residues. Germline CDR1 and CDR2: MNHEY and SMNVEV (reference sequence). V was pared by 6 bases and J by 0 bases, with 8 bases of the junction left unmatched. CDR3 in amino acids: CASSLTGASSYEQYF. CDR3 DNA: TGTGCCAGCAGCCTTACAGGGGCAAGCTCCTACGAGCAGTACTTC.

The chain has TRBV13 and TRBJ2-2; tentatively, D is TRBD2 (5 bases). Trimming removed 5 bases from V and 14 bases from J, with 21 bases in between. The CDR3 runs 14 residues. Germline CDR1 PRHDT, CDR2 FYEKMQ (reference sequence). The CDR3 here is CASSHTLTGGDLFF. The CDR3 region has the DNA TGTGCCAGCAGCCACACCCTGACTGGAGGTGATCTGTTTTTT.

V usage is TRBV29-1 and J usage is TRBJ2-3, with 11 nucleotides matching TRBD2. The V and J ends lost 4 bases and 2 bases, in that order; junction bases with no gene match: 8. The CDR3 is 16 amino acids. Germline CDR1 reads SQVTM; CDR2 reads ANQGSEA. CDR3 coding DNA: TGCAGCGTTGCGGGGGTAGCGGGAGGGGTCACAGATACGCAGTATTTT. Amino acids: CSVAGVAGGVTDTQYF.

This clone was seen once. The CDR3 region is CASSQEPYRGDTDTQYF. CDR3 DNA: TGCGCCAGCAGCCAGGAACCGTACAGGGGGGACACAGATACGCAGTATTTT. The chain couples TRBV4-1 to TRBJ2-3; 8 nucleotides align to TRBD1. Germline-derived CDR1 and CDR2 are MGHRA and YSYEKL. The CDR3 loop spans 17 amino acids. V lost 3 bases and J lost 2; bases outside the gene matches: 10.

CDR3 DNA: TGTGCCAGCAGCACCTGGGACACTTACACCGGGGAGCTGTTTTTT. This translates into CASSTWDTYTGELFF. The rearrangement uses TRBV7-9 and TRBJ2-2, with D perhaps matching TRBD1 (6 bases). The CDR3 length is 15 residues. CDR1 is SEHNR and CDR2 is FQNEAQ in the germline V gene (reference sequence). Trimming stripped 5 bases from V and 3 bases from J, with 13 bases between.

The gene calls are TRBV6-4 and TRBJ2-3; 7 nucleotides match TRBD2. Germline V gives CDR1 MRHNA, CDR2 SNTAGT. This CDR3 region has 15 residues. V was pared by 4 bases and J by 2 bases, with 6 bases of the junction left unmatched. The CDR3 loop reads CASSASGGSTDTQYF. The CDR3, as DNA: TGTGCCAGCAGTGCTAGCGGAGGTTCCACAGATACGCAGTATTTT.

As concerns this clone: One junction end disagrees with the germline gene, perhaps due to a read error. This chain connects TRBV7-7 to TRBJ2-2; perhaps TRBD2 as D (6 bases). The CDR3 totals 14 residues. Germline loops: CDR1 SSHAT, CDR2 FNYEAQ (reference sequence). For the CDR3, the DNA is TGTGCTAGCAGCTTGAGCGGGCCGCCCGGGGAGCTGTTTTTT. Protein: CASSLSGPPGELFF.

This rearrangement joins TRBV5-1 to TRBJ2-3; D is possibly TRBD2 (5 bases). V was cut by 0 bases and J by 5 bases, with 19 bases left in between. Germline CDR1 reads SGHRS; CDR2 reads YFSETQ. The CDR3 is made up of 17 amino acids. The CDR3 sequence is CASSLAGETTDRDTQYF. The DNA for the CDR3 is TGCGCCAGCAGCTTGGCCGGCGAGACTACAGATCGAGATACGCAGTATTTT.

V is TRBV7-9 and J is TRBJ2-3, with 11 nucleotides matching TRBD2. The CDR3 is 17 residues long. CDR1 is SEHNR and CDR2 is FQNEAQ in the germline V gene (reference sequence). The V segment lost 4 bases and the J segment 4 bases; nucleotides outside the gene matches: 10. CDR3 bases: TGTGCCAGCAGCTCTCCTTTGGTAGCGGGAGGGGCAGATACGCAGTATTTT. It translates to CASSSPLVAGGADTQYF.

The chain recombines TRBV5-5 with TRBJ2-7, with D hard to call. The CDR3 contains 13 residues. Trimming cost V 2 bases and J 0 bases, with 6 bases left between them. Looked up from germline, CDR1 is SGHKS and CDR2 is YYEKEE (reference sequence). The CDR3 is CASSFTTSYEQYF. The CDR3 nucleotides are TGTGCCAGCAGCTTTACAACCTCCTACGAGCAGTACTTC.

The rearrangement uses TRBV7-9 and TRBJ1-2, with 8 bases aligning to TRBD1. CDR1 and CDR2 (germline): SEHNR, FQNEAQ (reference sequence). This CDR3 region has 17 residues. V lost 6 bases, J lost 3 bases, and 15 bases stayed unmatched. CDR3 nucleotides: TGTGCCAGCAGTTCCCCCCCCGACGTGACAGGGGACTATGGCTACACCTTC. It codes for CASSSPPDVTGDYGYTF. The full variable domain, completed using reference TRBV7-9 and TRBJ1-2, is DTGVSQNPRHKITKRGQNVTFRCDPISEHNRLYWYRQTLGQGPEFLTYFQNEAQLEKSRLLSDRFSAERPKGSFSTLEIQRTEQGDSAMYLCASSSPPDVTGDYGYTFGSGTRLTVV.

The chain combines TRBV5-6 with TRBJ1-1, with D possibly matching TRBD1 (5 bases). There are 12 residues in the CDR3. The ends were cut back, 4 bases at V and 4 bases at J, with 8 bases in the middle. The germline V gene has CDR1 SGHDT and CDR2 YYEEEE. The CDR3 loop is CASSGGGTEAFF. In DNA form, the CDR3 reads TGTGCCAGCAGCGGCGGGGGCACTGAAGCTTTCTTT. The full variable domain, its missing parts supplied by reference TRBV5-6 and TRBJ1-1, is DAGVTQSPTHLIKTRGQQVTLRCSPKSGHDTVSWYQQALGQGPQFIFQYYEEEERQRGNFPDRFSGHQFPNYSSELNVNALLLGDSALYLCASSGGGTEAFFGQGTRLTVV.

The V gene is TRBV4-3, the J gene TRBJ1-1; D gene unclear. Per the germline V gene, CDR1 is LGHNA and CDR2 is YSLEER. The length of the CDR3 is 14 residues. V was trimmed by 0 bases and J by 5 bases, leaving 10 bases between them. CDR3 in amino acids: CASSQEVSYTEAFF. CDR3 bases: TGCGCCAGCAGCCAAGAGGTCAGTTATACTGAAGCTTTCTTT.

This clone was picked up a small number of times. The chain links TRBV6-5 to TRBJ2-7, with D maybe TRBD1 (5 bases). Germline CDR1 is MNHEY and CDR2 is SVGAGI. Trimming stripped 0 bases from V and 2 bases from J, with 5 bases between. CDR3 length equals 13 residues. The CDR3 protein is CASSYSDTYEQYF. The CDR3 bases are TGTGCCAGCAGTTACTCGGACACCTACGAGCAGTACTTC.

This clone has only a few counts. The V gene is TRBV4-2, the J gene TRBJ2-1; 7 bases are a match to TRBD2. CDR3 length: 14 amino acids. J was trimmed by 9 bases and V by 0 bases; bases with no gene match: 5. The germline gives CDR1 LGHNA, CDR2 YNFKEQ. CDR3 residues: CASSQELASGEQFF. DNA of the CDR3: TGTGCCAGCAGCCAAGAACTAGCGTCGGGTGAGCAGTTCTTC.

This chain joins TRBV19 and TRBJ2-3, with a tentative D call TRBD2 (6 bases). Trimming took off 0 bases at V and 1 base at J, with 8 bases between the two ends. Germline V gene lookup returns CDR1 LNHDA and CDR2 SQIVND (reference sequence). The CDR3 runs 15 residues. The CDR3, as DNA: TGTGCCAGTAGTATAGAGGCTAGCGGCACAGATACGCAGTATTTT. Translation: CASSIEASGTDTQYF.

This rearrangement joins TRBV19 to TRBJ2-1, with a weak D call TRBD2 (6 bases). This CDR3 is built from 15 residues. CDR1 is LNHDA, CDR2 SQIVND, per germline (reference sequence). With 3 bases removed from V and 4 bases from J, the gap between germline ends came to 13 bases. CDR3 residues: CASSMGDSLYNEQFF. The CDR3 nucleotides are TGTGCCAGTAGTATGGGGGACTCCCTATACAATGAGCAGTTCTTC. Filled out from reference TRBV19 and TRBJ2-1, the complete variable domain reads DGGITQSPKYLFRKEGQNVTLSCEQNLNHDAMYWYRQDPGQGLRLIYYSQIVNDFQKGDIAEGYSVSREKKESFPLTVTSAQKNPTAFYLCASSMGDSLYNEQFFGPGTRLTVL.

This clone came up once. The chain joins TRBV7-2 to TRBJ2-1; TRBD2 might be the D (6 bases). With 0 bases removed from V and 6 bases from J, the gap between germline ends came to 12 bases. The CDR3 is made up of 15 amino acids. From germline, CDR1 is SGHTA and CDR2 FQGNSA. The CDR3, as DNA: TGTGCCAGCAGCTTAGCGCTGGCGGGGCTCAATGAGCAGTTCTTC. It translates to CASSLALAGLNEQFF.

The CDR3 bases are TGTGCCAGCAGTGAGCCGGGACTAGCGGCTTACGAGCAGTACTTC. It yields the protein CASSEPGLAAYEQYF. The chain recombines TRBV6-1 with TRBJ2-7; 11 positions agree with TRBD2. The CDR3 covers 15 residues. Germline values: CDR1 MNHNS, CDR2 SASEGT. V dropped 3 bases and J dropped 4; count of bases not matched to a gene: 5.

V is TRBV5-6 and J is TRBJ2-7; TRBD2 aligns across 8 bases. Germline V gene lookup returns CDR1 SGHDT and CDR2 YYEEEE. V dropped 1 base and J dropped 2; count of bases not matched to a gene: 5. This CDR3 spans 15 amino acids. In DNA form, the CDR3 reads TGTGCCAGCAGCTTGAGAGCGGGAGTTCCCTACGAGCAGTACTTC. It specifies CASSLRAGVPYEQYF.

For this clone: The same CDR3 can be traced to other DNA sequences in this sample. V is TRBV30 and J is TRBJ1-2; TRBD1 matches 10 bases. This CDR3 contains 13 residues. Trimming cost V 0 bases and J 8 bases; bases outside gene matches: 3. CDR1 and CDR2 (germline): GTSNPN, SVGIG (reference sequence). The CDR3 spells CAWSVGTGDGYTF. Written as DNA, the CDR3 is TGTGCCTGGAGTGTAGGGACAGGGGACGGCTACACCTTC.

Here the CDR3 reads CASSQAGESWDTQYF. Written as DNA, the CDR3 is TGCGCCAGCAGCCAAGCGGGAGAGTCTTGGGATACGCAGTATTTT. The chain joins TRBV4-3 to TRBJ2-3, with D maybe TRBD2 (6 bases). The germline V and J ends were trimmed by 1 base and 6 bases, with 14 bases remaining between them. The CDR3 totals 15 residues. Germline values: CDR1 LGHNA, CDR2 YSLEER.

The chain combines TRBV28 with TRBJ1-1; no clear D gene. Trimming removed 5 bases at V and 3 bases at J, with 16 bases between. In germline, CDR1 is MDHEN, CDR2 SYDVKM. The CDR3 spans 15 residues. For the CDR3, the DNA is TGTGCCAGCAGTGTACTCCGGGGATGGGACACTGAAGCTTTCTTT. Amino acids: CASSVLRGWDTEAFF.